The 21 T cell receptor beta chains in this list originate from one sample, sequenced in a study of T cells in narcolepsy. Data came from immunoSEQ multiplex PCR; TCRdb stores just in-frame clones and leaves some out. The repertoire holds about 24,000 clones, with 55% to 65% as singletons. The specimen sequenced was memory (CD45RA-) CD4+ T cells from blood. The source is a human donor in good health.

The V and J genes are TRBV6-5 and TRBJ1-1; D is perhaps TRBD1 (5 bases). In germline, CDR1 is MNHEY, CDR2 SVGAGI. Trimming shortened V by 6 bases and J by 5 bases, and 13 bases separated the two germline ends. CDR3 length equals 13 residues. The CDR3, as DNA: TGTGCCAGCAGCGCCCGGGGCGGGACTGAAGCTTTCTTT. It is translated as CASSARGGTEAFF.

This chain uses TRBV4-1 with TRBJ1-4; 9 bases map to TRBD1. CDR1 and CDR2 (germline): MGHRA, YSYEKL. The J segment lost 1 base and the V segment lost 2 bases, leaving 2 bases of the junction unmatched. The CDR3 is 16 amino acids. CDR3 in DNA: TGCGCCAGCAGCCAACCGGGACAGGGAACTAATGAAAAACTGTTTTTT. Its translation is CASSQPGQGTNEKLFF.

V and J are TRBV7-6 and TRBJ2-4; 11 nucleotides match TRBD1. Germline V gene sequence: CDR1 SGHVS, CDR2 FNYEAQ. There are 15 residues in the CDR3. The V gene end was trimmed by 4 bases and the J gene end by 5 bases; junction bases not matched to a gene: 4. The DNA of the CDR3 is TGTGCCAGCAGCTGGGGACAGGGGGGAGAAAACATTCAGTACTTC. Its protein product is CASSWGQGGENIQYF.

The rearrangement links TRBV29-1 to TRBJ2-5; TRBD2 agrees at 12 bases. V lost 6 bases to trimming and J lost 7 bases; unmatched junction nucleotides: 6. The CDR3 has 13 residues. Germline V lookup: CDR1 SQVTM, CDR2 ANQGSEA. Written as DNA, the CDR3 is TGCAGCGTGCTAGCGGGAGGGACGGGGACCCAGTACTTC. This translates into CSVLAGGTGTQYF.

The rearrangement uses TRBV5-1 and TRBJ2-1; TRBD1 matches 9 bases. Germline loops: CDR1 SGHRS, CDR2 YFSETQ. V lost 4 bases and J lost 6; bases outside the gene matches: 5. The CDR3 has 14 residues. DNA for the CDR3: TGCGCCAGCAGCCAGGGACAGGGTGGCAATGAGCAGTTCTTC. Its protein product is CASSQGQGGNEQFF.

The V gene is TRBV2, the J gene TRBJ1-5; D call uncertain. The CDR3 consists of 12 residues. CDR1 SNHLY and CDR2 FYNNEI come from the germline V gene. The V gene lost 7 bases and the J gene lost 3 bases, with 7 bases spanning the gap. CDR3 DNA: TGTGCCAGCAAACAACCCAATCAGCCCCAGCATTTT. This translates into CASKQPNQPQHF.

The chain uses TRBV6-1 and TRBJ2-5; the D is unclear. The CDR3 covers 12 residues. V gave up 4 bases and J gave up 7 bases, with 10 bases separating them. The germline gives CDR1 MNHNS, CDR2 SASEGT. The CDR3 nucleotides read TGTGCCAGCAGTGGACACGGAACGACCCAGTACTTC. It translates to CASSGHGTTQYF.

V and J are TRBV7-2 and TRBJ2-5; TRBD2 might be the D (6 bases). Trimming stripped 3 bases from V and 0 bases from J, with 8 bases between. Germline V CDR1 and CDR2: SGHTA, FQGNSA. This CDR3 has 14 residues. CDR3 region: CASSFRGYQETQYF. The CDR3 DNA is TGTGCCAGCAGCTTCCGGGGGTACCAAGAGACCCAGTACTTC.

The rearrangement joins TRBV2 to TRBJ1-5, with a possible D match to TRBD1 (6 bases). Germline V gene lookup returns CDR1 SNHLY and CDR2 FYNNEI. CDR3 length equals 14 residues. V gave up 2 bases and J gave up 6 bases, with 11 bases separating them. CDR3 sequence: CASSEYRVGQPQHF. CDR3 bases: TGTGCCAGCAGTGAATACAGGGTTGGTCAGCCCCAGCATTTT.

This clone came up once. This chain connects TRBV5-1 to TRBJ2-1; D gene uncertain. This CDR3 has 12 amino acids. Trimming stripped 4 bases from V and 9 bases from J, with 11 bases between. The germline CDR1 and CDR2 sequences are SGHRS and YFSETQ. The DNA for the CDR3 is TGCGCCAGCAGCCCGGTGGGTGGTGAGCAGTTCTTC. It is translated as CASSPVGGEQFF.

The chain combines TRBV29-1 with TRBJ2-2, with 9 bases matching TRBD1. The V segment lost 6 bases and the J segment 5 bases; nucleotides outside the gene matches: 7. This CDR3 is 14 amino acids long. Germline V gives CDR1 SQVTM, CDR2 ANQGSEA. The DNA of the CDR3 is TGCAGCGTAGAGAGACAGGGGGGAACCGGGGAGCTGTTTTTT. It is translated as CSVERQGGTGELFF.

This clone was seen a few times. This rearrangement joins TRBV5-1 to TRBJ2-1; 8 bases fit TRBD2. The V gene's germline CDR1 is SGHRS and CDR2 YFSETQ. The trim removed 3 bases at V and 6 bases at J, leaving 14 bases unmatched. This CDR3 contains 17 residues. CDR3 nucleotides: TGCGCCAGCAGCTCTCTAGCGGGTCGCATAATGGGCAATGAGCAGTTCTTC. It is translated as CASSSLAGRIMGNEQFF.

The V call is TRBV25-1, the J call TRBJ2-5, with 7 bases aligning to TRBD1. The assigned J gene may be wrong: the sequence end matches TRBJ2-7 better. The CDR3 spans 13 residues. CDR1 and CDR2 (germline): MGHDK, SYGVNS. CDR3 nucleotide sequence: TGTGCCAGTGGGCCAGGGGGTTCCTACGAGCAGTACTTC. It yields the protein CASGPGGSYEQYF.

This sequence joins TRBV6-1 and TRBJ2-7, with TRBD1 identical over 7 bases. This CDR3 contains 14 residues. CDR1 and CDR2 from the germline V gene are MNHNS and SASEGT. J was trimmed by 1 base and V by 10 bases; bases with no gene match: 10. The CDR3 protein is CAIRGWTGSYEQYF. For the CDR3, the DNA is TGTGCCATCAGAGGGTGGACAGGATCCTACGAGCAGTACTTC.

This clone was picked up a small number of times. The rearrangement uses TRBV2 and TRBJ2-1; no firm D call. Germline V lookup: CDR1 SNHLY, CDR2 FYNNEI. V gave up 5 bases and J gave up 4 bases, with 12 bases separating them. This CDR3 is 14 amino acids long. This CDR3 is CASSQLTSYNEQFF. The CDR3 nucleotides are TGTGCCAGCAGTCAATTGACATCGTACAATGAGCAGTTCTTC.

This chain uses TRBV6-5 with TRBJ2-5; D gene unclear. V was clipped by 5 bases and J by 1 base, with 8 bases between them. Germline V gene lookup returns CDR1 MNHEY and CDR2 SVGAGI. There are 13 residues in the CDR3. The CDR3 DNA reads TGTGCCAGCAGTACCCTGACCCAAGAGACCCAGTACTTC. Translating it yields CASSTLTQETQYF.

The CDR3 here is CASSSVTSGSPDTQYF. In nucleotides, the CDR3 is TGTGCCAGCAGCTCGGTGACTAGCGGGAGTCCAGATACGCAGTATTTT. The chain recombines TRBV13 with TRBJ2-3, with 12 positions matching TRBD2. The V segment lost 4 bases and the J segment 4 bases; nucleotides outside the gene matches: 6. The length of the CDR3 is 16 residues. CDR1 PRHDT and CDR2 FYEKMQ come from the germline V gene (reference sequence).

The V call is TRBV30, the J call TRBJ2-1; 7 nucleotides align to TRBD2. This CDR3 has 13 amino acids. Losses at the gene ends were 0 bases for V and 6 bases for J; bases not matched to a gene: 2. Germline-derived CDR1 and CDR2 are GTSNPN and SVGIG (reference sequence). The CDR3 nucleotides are TGTGCCTGGAGTGTAGGGGAGGGCAATGAGCAGTTCTTC. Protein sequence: CAWSVGEGNEQFF.

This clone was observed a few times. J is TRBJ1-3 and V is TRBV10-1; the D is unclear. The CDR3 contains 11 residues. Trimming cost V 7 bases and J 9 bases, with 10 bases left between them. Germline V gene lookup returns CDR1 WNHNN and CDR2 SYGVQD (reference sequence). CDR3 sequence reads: CASTPWGTIYF. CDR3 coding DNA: TGCGCCAGCACCCCGTGGGGCACCATATATTTT.

The CDR3 DNA reads as TGTGCCAGCAGCTTAAAACAGGCCTACAATGAGCAGTTCTTC. Amino acid sequence: CASSLKQAYNEQFF. This chain connects TRBV11-2 to TRBJ2-1; D is perhaps TRBD1 (5 bases). The CDR3 extends over 14 amino acids. V shed 2 bases and J shed 2 bases, with 7 bases lying between them. Germline CDR1 is SGHAT and CDR2 is FQNNGV.

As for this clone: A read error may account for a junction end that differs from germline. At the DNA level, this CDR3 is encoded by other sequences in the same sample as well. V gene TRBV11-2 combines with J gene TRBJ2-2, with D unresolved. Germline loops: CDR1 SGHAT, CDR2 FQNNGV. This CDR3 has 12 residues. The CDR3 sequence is CASSNRPGELFF. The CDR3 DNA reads TGCGCCAGCAGCAACCGACCCGGGGAGCTGTTTTTT.